Given below is one T cell receptor (beta chain) in context. What it recognizes is unknown. CD45RO-negative, CCR7-selected cells formed the naive CD8 fraction, which excluded terminally differentiated effector memory CD45RA+ cells. The entry originates in a study of shared clonotypes between healthy human individuals. Regarding the study as a whole: Rarefaction curves obtained for sorted subsets showed sequencing incomplete despite large depth. Few donors restricted represented genetic and exposure-history diversity. A few donors shared 4.5% to 6.5% of their naive CD4 clonotypes.

Germline loops: CDR1 LNHDA, CDR2 SQIVND (reference sequence). V lost 10 bases, J lost 2 bases, and 9 bases lay in between. This CDR3 has 11 residues. Per the authors' pipeline: Because ImmunoSEQ provided only junction sequences with no quality scores, the filtering differed. Clones were read by immunoSEQ multiplex PCR, and TCRdb kept only the in-frame ones, dropping some. Clonal size and the V and J genes are those of that table, whereas D and trimming came from the DNA. Among about 750,000 clones listed, nearly 95% were seen once. Source material: naive CD8+ T cells sorted from blood. This chain joins TRBV19 and TRBJ2-7; no firm D call. The TCR comes from a man aged 25-45 years in good health. As DNA, the CDR3 is TGTGCCACCGACCCCACCTACGAGCAGTACTTC. This sequence encodes CATDPTYEQYF.